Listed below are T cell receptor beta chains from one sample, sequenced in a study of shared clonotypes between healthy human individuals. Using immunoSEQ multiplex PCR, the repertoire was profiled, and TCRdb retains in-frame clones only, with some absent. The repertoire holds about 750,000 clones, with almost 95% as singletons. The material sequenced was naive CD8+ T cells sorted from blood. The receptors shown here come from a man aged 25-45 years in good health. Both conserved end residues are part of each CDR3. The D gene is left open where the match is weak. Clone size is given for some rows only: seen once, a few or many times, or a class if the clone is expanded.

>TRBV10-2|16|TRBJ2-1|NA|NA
TGCGCCAGCAGTGATATTTCCGGGACTCTGTACAATGAGCAGTTCTTC
CASSDISGTLYNEQFF
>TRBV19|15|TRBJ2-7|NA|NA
TGTGCCAGTAGTATTGGGGACCCCGTAGGTTACGAGCAGTACTTC
CASSIGDPVGYEQYF
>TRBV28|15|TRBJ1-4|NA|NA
TGTGCCATAAGCGGAGGAGACACAGGCGGGGAAAAACTGTTTTTT
CAISGGDTGGEKLFF
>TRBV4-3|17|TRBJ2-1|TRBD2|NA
TGCGCCAGCAGCCGAGCGGGAGGCCTAGGCGGCTACAATGAGCAGTTCTTC
CASSRAGGLGGYNEQFF
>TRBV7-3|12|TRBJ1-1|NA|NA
TGTGCCAGCAGCTCGGTCGGAGAGGAAGCTTTCTTT
CASSSVGEEAFF
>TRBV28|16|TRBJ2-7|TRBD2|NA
TGTGCCACCGCCCTACCTCCCACTAGCGGGAGCTACGAGCAGTACTTC
CATALPPTSGSYEQYF
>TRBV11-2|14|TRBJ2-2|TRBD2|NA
TGTGCCAGTGCCGGGAGGATAGATCCCGGGGAGCTGTTTTTT
CASAGRIDPGELFF
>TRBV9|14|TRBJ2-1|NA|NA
TGTGCCAGCAGCGTTGAGAGCTCCTACAATGAGCAGTTCTTC
CASSVESSYNEQFF
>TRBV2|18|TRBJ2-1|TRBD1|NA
TGTGCCAGCAGTGAATCCTTAGACAGGGCTATGTCATACAATGAGCAGTTCTTC
CASSESLDRAMSYNEQFF
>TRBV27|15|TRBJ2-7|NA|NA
TGTGCCAGCAGTCGCGGGACCGATTCCTTCTACGAGCAGTACTTC
CASSRGTDSFYEQYF
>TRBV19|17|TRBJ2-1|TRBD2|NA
TGTGCCAGTAGTATAGGAAGCGGGAGGGCCTCCTACAATGAGCAGTTCTTC
CASSIGSGRASYNEQFF
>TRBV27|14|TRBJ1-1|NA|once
TGTGCCAGCAGCGAGGGGAGGTTGTACACTGAAGCTTTCTTT
CASSEGRLYTEAFF
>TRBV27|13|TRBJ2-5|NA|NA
TGTGCCAGCAGCATACTGGGGCAAGAGACCCAGTACTTC
CASSILGQETQYF
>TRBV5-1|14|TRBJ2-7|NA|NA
TGCGCCAGCAGCTCCGCGGGAACAGCCTACGAGCAGTACTTC
CASSSAGTAYEQYF
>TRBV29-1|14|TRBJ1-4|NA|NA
TGCAGCGTTGAAGTACGGGGGCTTAATGAAAAACTGTTTTTT
CSVEVRGLNEKLFF
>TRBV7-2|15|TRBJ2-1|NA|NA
TGTGCCAGCAGCCAGACCGGGGCAGACTACAATGAGCAGTTCTTC
CASSQTGADYNEQFF
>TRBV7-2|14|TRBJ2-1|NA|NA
TGTGCCAGCAGCTTAGGCGGGACATACAATGAGCAGTTCTTC
CASSLGGTYNEQFF
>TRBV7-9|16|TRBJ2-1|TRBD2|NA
TGTGCCAGCAGCCTTAGACTAGCGGGACTCTACAATGAGCAGTTCTTC
CASSLRLAGLYNEQFF
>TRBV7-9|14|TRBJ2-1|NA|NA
TGTGCCAGCAGCCCAGGGACGGACAGGGAGGGAGGGTTCTTC
CASSPGTDREGGFF
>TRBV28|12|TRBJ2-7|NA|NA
TGTGCCAGCAGTCCTCCGACCTACGAGCAGTACTTC
CASSPPTYEQYF
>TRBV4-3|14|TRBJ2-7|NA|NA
TGCGCCAGCAGCCAATTCCGGACCGCGAACGAGCAGTACTTC
CASSQFRTANEQYF
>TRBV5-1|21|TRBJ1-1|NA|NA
TGCGCCAGCAGCTTGGTATTAGCCGGTCAGGGGAGACGTTTTGGGGACACTGAAGCTTTCTTT
CASSLVLAGQGRRFGDTEAFF
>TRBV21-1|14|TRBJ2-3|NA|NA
TGTGCCAGCAGCCCTAACAGGGATACAGATACGCAGTATTTT
CASSPNRDTDTQYF
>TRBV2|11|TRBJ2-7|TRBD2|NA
TGTGCCAGCAGTGAGTGGGAGGGGCAGTACTTC
CASSEWEGQYF
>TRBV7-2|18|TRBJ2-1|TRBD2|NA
TGTGCCAGCAGCTTAGTTGGACTAGCGGGAGGCATCTACAATGAGCAGTTCTTC
CASSLVGLAGGIYNEQFF
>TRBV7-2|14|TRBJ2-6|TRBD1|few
TGTGCCAGCAGCTTCACAGGGGGCGGGCCCGTCCTGACTTTC
CASSFTGGGPVLTF
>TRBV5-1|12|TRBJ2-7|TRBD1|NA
TGCGCCAGCAGAGGGGGCTCGGGCGAGCAGTACTTC
CASRGGSGEQYF
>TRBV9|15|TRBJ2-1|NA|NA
TGTGCCAGCAGCGTCTCCGGGAGCTCCTACAATGAGCAGTTCTTC
CASSVSGSSYNEQFF
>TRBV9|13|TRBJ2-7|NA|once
TGTGCCAGCAGCTCCGGGACCTCCTACGAGCAGTACTTC
CASSSGTSYEQYF
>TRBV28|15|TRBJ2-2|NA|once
TGTGCCAGCAGTTTCACGAGGGGTAGGGCCGGGGAGCTGTTTTTT
CASSFTRGRAGELFF
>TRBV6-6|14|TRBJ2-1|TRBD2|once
TGTGCCAGCACCCAAGCGGGAGGGCAAAATGAGCAGTTCTTC
CASTQAGGQNEQFF
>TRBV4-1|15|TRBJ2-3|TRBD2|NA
TGCGCCAGCAGCACACTAGCGGGAAGCTCAGATACGCAGTATTTT
CASSTLAGSSDTQYF
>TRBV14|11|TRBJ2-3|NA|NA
TGTGCCAGCAGCCTAGGGGATACGCAGTATTTT
CASSLGDTQYF
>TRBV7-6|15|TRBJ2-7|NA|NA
TGTGCCAGCAGCTCCGACAGGTCCCCATTCTACGAGCAGTACTTC
CASSSDRSPFYEQYF
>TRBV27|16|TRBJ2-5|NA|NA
TGTGCCAGCAGTCTTTTTCCTAAGGGGTCTGGAGAGACCCAGTACTTC
CASSLFPKGSGETQYF
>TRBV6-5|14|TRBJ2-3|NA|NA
TGTGCCAGCAGTTACGTTGCGGCAACAGATACGCAGTATTTT
CASSYVAATDTQYF
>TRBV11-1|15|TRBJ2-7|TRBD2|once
TGTGCCAGCAGCCCCAGGACTAGCGGGAGCTACGAGCAGTACTTC
CASSPRTSGSYEQYF
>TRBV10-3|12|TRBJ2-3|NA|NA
TGTGCCATCAAAGTCGAGCCAGATACGCAGTATTTT
CAIKVEPDTQYF
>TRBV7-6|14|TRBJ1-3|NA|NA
TGTGCCAGCAGCTCCCATGACTCTGGAAACACCATATATTTT
CASSSHDSGNTIYF
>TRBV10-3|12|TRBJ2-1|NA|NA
TGTGCCATTCCTGGGCCGAACAATGAGCAGTTCTTC
CAIPGPNNEQFF
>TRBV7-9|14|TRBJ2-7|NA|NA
TGTGCCAGCAGCCCCGGCGATACCTCCTACGAGCAGTACTTC
CASSPGDTSYEQYF
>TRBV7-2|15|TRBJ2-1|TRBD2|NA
TGTGCCAGCAGGGAAGGCGGGAGTACGGGCAATGAGCAGTTCTTC
CASREGGSTGNEQFF
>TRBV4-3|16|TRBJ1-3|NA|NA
TGCGCCAGCAGCCAAGATATAGGGTCCTCTGGAAACACCATATATTTT
CASSQDIGSSGNTIYF
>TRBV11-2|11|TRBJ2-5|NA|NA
TGTGCCACCCCGGTGGGCGAGACCCAGTACTTC
CATPVGETQYF
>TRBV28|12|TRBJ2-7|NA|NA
TGTGCCAGCAGCGGGAGCACCTACGAGCAGTACTTC
CASSGSTYEQYF
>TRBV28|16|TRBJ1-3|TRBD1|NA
TGTGCCAGCAGTTTTGGGGCAGGGGGTACTGGAAACACCATATATTTT
CASSFGAGGTGNTIYF
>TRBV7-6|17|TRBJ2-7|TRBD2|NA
TGTGCCAGCAGCTTAGTCGAATGGCGGGAGGAAACCTACGAGCAGTACTTC
CASSLVEWREETYEQYF
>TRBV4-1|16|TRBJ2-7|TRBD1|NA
TGCGCCAGCAGCCAAGTCAGACAGGGCCTGACCTACGAGCAGTACTTC
CASSQVRQGLTYEQYF